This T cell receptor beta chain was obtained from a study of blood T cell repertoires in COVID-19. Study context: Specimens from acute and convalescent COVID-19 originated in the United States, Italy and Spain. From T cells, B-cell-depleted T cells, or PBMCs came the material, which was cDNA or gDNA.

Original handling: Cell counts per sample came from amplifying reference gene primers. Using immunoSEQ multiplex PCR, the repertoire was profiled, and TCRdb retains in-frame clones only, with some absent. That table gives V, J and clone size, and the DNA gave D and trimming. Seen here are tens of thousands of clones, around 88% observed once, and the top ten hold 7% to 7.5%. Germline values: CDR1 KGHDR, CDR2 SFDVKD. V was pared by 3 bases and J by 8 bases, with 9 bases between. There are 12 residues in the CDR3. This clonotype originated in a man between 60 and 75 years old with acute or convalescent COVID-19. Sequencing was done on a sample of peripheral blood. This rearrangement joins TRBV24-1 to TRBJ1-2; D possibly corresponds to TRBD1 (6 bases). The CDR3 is CATSDPGEGYTF. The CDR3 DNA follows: TGTGCCACCAGTGATCCAGGGGAGGGCTACACCTTC.